A selection of T cell receptor beta chains follows, all from one sample in a study of cytomegalovirus exposure and HLA in healthy donors. Method: immunoSEQ multiplex PCR; TCRdb's copy keeps in-frame clones and lacks some. The sample lists under 250,000 clones, around 73% occurring once. Sequences were obtained from PBMCs. These receptors all stem from a male donor in good health and CMV-seronegative. The CDR3 runs from the conserved cysteine through the conserved F or W. The D gene is left open where the match is weak. Part of the rows lack a size; the others show once, few, many or a class for expanded clones.

j_gene | d_gene | abundance | v_gene | CDR3nt | CDR3aa
TRBJ1-6 | NA | NA | TRBV28 | TGTGCCAGCAGTTTGGATAACAGGCTGGGTTCACCCCTCCACTTT | CASSLDNRLGSPLHF
TRBJ1-2 | TRBD1 | NA | TRBV7-9 | TGTTCCAGCAGCTTAGGGGACAGGGTGATGAGCGGCTACACCTTC | CSSSLGDRVMSGYTF
TRBJ2-7 | TRBD2 | once | TRBV28 | TGTGCCAGCAGTTTAGCGGGAGTTATCTACGAGCAGTACTTC | CASSLAGVIYEQYF
TRBJ2-5 | NA | few | TRBV10-2 | TGCGCCAGCCGGTCGGTAGTAGAGACCCAGTACTTC | CASRSVVETQYF
TRBJ1-1 | TRBD1 | few | TRBV27 | TGTGCCAGCAGTCCACGACAGGGGGTGAACACTGAAGCTTTCTTT | CASSPRQGVNTEAFF
TRBJ1-3 | TRBD1 | NA | TRBV12-5 | TGTGCTAGTGGGACAGCCAGGGGGCCTAGAAACACCGTATATTTT | CASGTARGPRNTVYF
TRBJ2-3 | TRBD2 | NA | TRBV15 | TGTGCCACCAGCAGAGATCCAGGGAGGGAGGGAGATACGCAGTATTTT | CATSRDPGREGDTQYF
TRBJ2-1 | TRBD2 | NA | TRBV7-9 | TGTGCCAGCAGCCATAGGGCCGGGGGGGGTGAGCAGTTCTTC | CASSHRAGGGEQFF
TRBJ1-2 | TRBD1 | NA | TRBV4-1 | TGCGCCAGCAGCCAAGATCTGGGGACAGGGAATGGCTACACCTTC | CASSQDLGTGNGYTF
TRBJ2-5 | TRBD2 | few | TRBV9 | TGTGCCAGCAGCGCCAACCCCGGGACTAGTTGGCGAGAGACCCAGTACTTC | CASSANPGTSWRETQYF
TRBJ2-7 | NA | NA | TRBV6-5 | TGTGCCAGCAGTTATGACCGAGTCTCGGGGGAGCAGTACTTC | CASSYDRVSGEQYF
TRBJ2-2 | NA | NA | TRBV19 | TGTGCCAGTAGTATTGAGGCAGGGTTCACCGGGGAGCTGTTTTTT | CASSIEAGFTGELFF
TRBJ2-3 | TRBD1 | NA | TRBV11-2 | TGTGCCAGCAGCCCTAACAGGGGCGGGGATACGCAGTATTTT | CASSPNRGGDTQYF
TRBJ1-1 | NA | NA | TRBV5-6 | TGTGCCAGCACCGCCCCACAGATCCAGGGGACTGAAGCTTTCTTT | CASTAPQIQGTEAFF
TRBJ1-5 | NA | NA | TRBV19 | TGTGCCAGTAGTATAGCAGGGAAAGGAAATCAGCCCCAGCATTTT | CASSIAGKGNQPQHF
TRBJ2-2 | TRBD2 | NA | TRBV5-5 | TGTGCCAGCAGCTTAAGCGGGGCGAACACCGGGGAGCTGTTTTTT | CASSLSGANTGELFF
TRBJ1-4 | NA | few | TRBV5-1 | TGCGCCAGCAGCCTCGACAGCGTTAATGAAAAACTGTTTTTT | CASSLDSVNEKLFF
TRBJ1-1 | NA | NA | TRBV4-2 | TGTGCCAGCAGCCAAGATCTTGAAGAGGCAGCTTTCTTT | CASSQDLEEAAFF
TRBJ2-7 | TRBD2 | NA | TRBV9 | TGTGCCAGCAGCGTAGAGGGTAGCGGGAGCTACGAGCAGTACTTC | CASSVEGSGSYEQYF
TRBJ2-3 | NA | once | TRBV7-2 | TGTGCCAGCAGCTTAGCGGTGTCTAAGCGCGCCGGAGATACGCAGTATTTT | CASSLAVSKRAGDTQYF